What follows are 22 T cell receptor beta chains derived from one specimen sequenced in a study of cytomegalovirus exposure and HLA in healthy donors. Both 60 Vbeta primers and 13 Jbeta primers went into the PCR. TCRdb's copy holds only in-frame clones and misses some; the assay was immunoSEQ multiplex PCR. The sample lists 90,000 to 130,000 clones, approximately 60% occurring once. The sequencing input was PBMCs. These receptors were obtained from a woman aged 25 to 45 in good health and CMV-seronegative.

This clone was seen more than once but under ten times. This rearrangement joins TRBV10-3 to TRBJ1-3; D uncertain. With 6 bases removed from V and 3 bases from J, the gap between germline ends came to 9 bases. Germline assignment: CDR1 ENHRY and CDR2 SYGVKD. The CDR3 has 13 residues. The CDR3 bases are TGTGCCATCAGCGGTCACCATGGAAACACCATATATTTT. Encoded protein: CAISGHHGNTIYF.

The chain employs TRBV7-8 and TRBJ2-1, with 7 bases aligning to TRBD2. The CDR3 loop spans 15 amino acids. V lost 6 bases and J lost 6; bases outside the gene matches: 11. Germline assignment: CDR1 SGHVS and CDR2 FQNEAQ. The CDR3 protein is CASSFLADPFNEQFF. CDR3 DNA: TGTGCCAGCAGTTTTCTAGCGGACCCTTTCAATGAGCAGTTCTTC. Together with reference TRBV7-8 and TRBJ2-1, the CDR3 gives the full variable domain: GAGVSQSPRYKVAKRGQDVALRCDPISGHVSLFWYQQALGQGPEFLTYFQNEAQLDKSGLPSDRFFAERPEGSVSTLKIQRTQQEDSAVYLCASSFLADPFNEQFFGPGTRLTVL.

V and J are TRBV5-1 and TRBJ2-3; the match to TRBD1 covers 7 bases. Germline lookup yields CDR1 SGHRS and CDR2 YFSETQ. After removal of 1 base from V and 4 bases from J, the junction contained 9 bases not matched to a gene. This CDR3 comprises 16 residues. The CDR3 bases are TGCGCCAGCAGCTTGCGACAGGGTAGCTACGCAGATACGCAGTATTTT. It specifies CASSLRQGSYADTQYF.

J is TRBJ1-5 and V is TRBV30; 9 nucleotides align to TRBD1. Trimming at V came to 3 bases and at J to 5 bases, leaving 2 bases not matched to a gene. The length of the CDR3 is 13 residues. The germline CDR1 and CDR2 sequences are GTSNPN and SVGIG (reference sequence). CDR3 in DNA: TGTGCCTGGAGGCGGACAGGGGATCAGCCCCAGCATTTT. Protein product: CAWRRTGDQPQHF. The full variable domain, completed using reference TRBV30 and TRBJ1-5, is SQTIHQWPATLVQPVGSPLSLECTVEGTSNPNLYWYRQAAGRGLQLLFYSVGIGQISSEVPQNLSASRPQDRQFILSSKKLLLSDSGFYLCAWRRTGDQPQHFGDGTRLSIL.

The V call is TRBV27, the J call TRBJ2-1; no definite D call. Germline CDR1 reads MNHEY; CDR2 reads SMNVEV (reference sequence). Trimming cost V 6 bases and J 9 bases, with 9 bases left between them. The CDR3 loop spans 11 amino acids. As DNA, the CDR3 is TGTGCCAGCAGAACTACTGGTGAGCAGTTCTTC. It codes for CASRTTGEQFF.

The chain links TRBV4-3 to TRBJ2-1, with TRBD2 matching over 11 bases. The V gene's germline CDR1 is LGHNA and CDR2 YSLEER. The CDR3 runs 15 residues. V lost 3 bases, J lost 4 bases, and 2 bases stayed unmatched. CDR3 residues: CASSQLAGGYNEQFF. The CDR3 nucleotides read TGCGCCAGCAGCCAGCTAGCGGGAGGATACAATGAGCAGTTCTTC.

This clone was seen a handful of times. This chain links TRBV9 with TRBJ2-7; 7 positions match TRBD1. The CDR3 contains 15 residues. The germline CDR1 and CDR2 sequences are SGDLS and YYNGEE. J was trimmed by 1 base and V by 0 bases; bases with no gene match: 4. The CDR3 sequence is CASSVADRFSYEQYF. CDR3 nucleotide sequence: TGTGCCAGCAGCGTAGCGGACAGGTTTTCCTACGAGCAGTACTTC.

This clone was seen more than once but under ten times. The chain combines TRBV5-4 with TRBJ2-2; 11 bases map to TRBD1. Trimming took 4 bases from V and 6 from J; bases not matched to a gene: 11. Germline V gene data show CDR1 as SGHNT and CDR2 as YYREEE (reference sequence). This CDR3 has 17 amino acids. The CDR3 reads CASSDRRTGGEAGELFF. CDR3 DNA sequence: TGTGCCAGCAGCGATCGCCGGACAGGGGGCGAGGCCGGGGAGCTGTTTTTT.

This clone was counted between two and nine times. The gene calls are TRBV6-1 and TRBJ2-7; perhaps TRBD1 as D (5 bases). V was cut by 8 bases and J by 0 bases, with 8 bases left in between. There are 12 residues in the CDR3. Germline-derived CDR1 and CDR2 are MNHNS and SASEGT. The CDR3 DNA reads TGTGCCAGCCACAGGAGCTCCTACGAGCAGTACTTC. This gives the protein CASHRSSYEQYF.

The V call is TRBV28, the J call TRBJ1-5; TRBD1 matches at 10 bases. The CDR3 totals 19 residues. Germline V gene lookup returns CDR1 MDHEN and CDR2 SYDVKM. The trim removed 3 bases at V and 1 base at J, leaving 12 bases unmatched. The CDR3: CASSFPIMTGGGSNQPQHF. The DNA of the CDR3 is TGTGCCAGCAGTTTCCCCATCATGACAGGGGGCGGAAGCAATCAGCCCCAGCATTTT.

The table lists this clone with a count of one. The chain couples TRBV7-2 to TRBJ1-1, with 7 bases aligning to TRBD1. The CDR3 totals 14 residues. V gave up 7 bases and J gave up 1 base; unmatched junction bases: 6. Germline-derived CDR1 and CDR2 are SGHTA and FQGNSA. This CDR3 is CASKRQGENTEAFF. For the CDR3, the DNA is TGTGCCAGCAAAAGACAGGGAGAGAACACTGAAGCTTTCTTT.

This clone was seen a few times. This chain connects TRBV5-6 to TRBJ2-1; 7 bases align to TRBD2. Trimming cost V 0 bases and J 4 bases; bases outside gene matches: 7. In germline, CDR1 is SGHDT, CDR2 YYEEEE. The CDR3 contains 16 residues. The CDR3 bases are TGTGCCAGCAGCTTGGGGGAGCGGGATCGGTACAATGAGCAGTTCTTC. Protein sequence: CASSLGERDRYNEQFF.

This clone has more than one count but fewer than ten. This sequence joins TRBV5-1 and TRBJ2-5; D perhaps matches TRBD2 (6 bases). This CDR3 spans 13 amino acids. The ends were cut back, 8 bases at V and 0 bases at J, with 11 bases in the middle. Per the germline V gene, CDR1 is SGHRS and CDR2 is YFSETQ. The DNA of the CDR3 is TGCGCCAGTCGGGACTTGTACCAAGAGACCCAGTACTTC. This encodes CASRDLYQETQYF.

The genes are TRBV6-6 and TRBJ1-2; 7 bases map to TRBD1. The CDR3 runs to 16 residues. Germline loops: CDR1 MNHNY, CDR2 SVGAGI (reference sequence). J was trimmed by 3 bases and V by 4 bases; bases with no gene match: 11. The CDR3 DNA sequence: TGTGCCAGCAGTTGGAGGGACAGAGATATCTACTATGGCTACACCTTC. Translating gives CASSWRDRDIYYGYTF.

The chain uses TRBV5-1 and TRBJ2-7; 8 nucleotides agree with TRBD1. V lost 0 bases and J lost 3; bases outside the gene matches: 5. Germline values: CDR1 SGHRS, CDR2 YFSETQ. The CDR3 has 15 residues. CDR3 nucleotide sequence: TGCGCCAGCAGCTTGGCGGCGACAGGGGACTACGAGCAGTACTTC. Protein: CASSLAATGDYEQYF. Drawing the rest from reference TRBV5-1 and TRBJ2-7, the complete variable domain is KAGVTQTPRYLIKTRGQQVTLSCSPISGHRSVSWYQQTPGQGLQFLFEYFSETQRNKGNFPGRFSGRQFSNSRSEMNVSTLELGDSALYLCASSLAATGDYEQYFGPGTRLTVT.

The J gene is TRBJ2-5, the V gene TRBV6-1; 7 bases match TRBD2. V lost 0 bases, J lost 5 bases, and 3 bases stayed unmatched. The CDR3 contains 14 residues. The V gene's germline CDR1 is MNHNS and CDR2 SASEGT. The CDR3 DNA sequence: TGTGCCAGCAGTGAAGCGCTGGGAGGGGAGACCCAGTACTTC. Its protein is CASSEALGGETQYF.

The chain recombines TRBV27 with TRBJ1-6; D is unclear. CDR3 length equals 13 residues. Germline lookup yields CDR1 MNHEY and CDR2 SMNVEV (reference sequence). Trimming left V 2 bases short and J 10 bases short, with 9 bases between. CDR3 sequence reads: CASSLTRKSPLHF. CDR3 bases: TGTGCCAGCAGTTTAACGAGGAAATCACCCCTCCACTTT.

The chain is built from TRBV6-4 and TRBJ2-2; maybe TRBD2 (6 bases). V lost 4 bases to trimming and J lost 3 bases, with 9 bases between them. The CDR3 length is 14 residues. Germline CDR1 MRHNA, CDR2 SNTAGT. DNA for the CDR3: TGTGCCAGCAGTGCGGGAGACTACACCGGGGAGCTGTTTTTT. Residues: CASSAGDYTGELFF.

This chain links TRBV27 with TRBJ2-7; no reliable D call. V shed 7 bases and J shed 0 bases, with 16 bases lying between them. This CDR3 has 15 amino acids. Germline V CDR1 and CDR2: MNHEY, SMNVEV (reference sequence). The CDR3 coding sequence is TGTGCCAGCAAGTTTCGGGTGAGGAACTCCTACGAGCAGTACTTC. Protein sequence: CASKFRVRNSYEQYF.

The chain joins TRBV27 to TRBJ2-5; TRBD2 matches 9 bases. CDR3 length: 15 residues. Trimming cost V 4 bases and J 5 bases; bases outside gene matches: 8. Germline assignment: CDR1 MNHEY and CDR2 SMNVEV (reference sequence). CDR3 amino acids: CASSSREGLMETQYF. The CDR3 DNA sequence: TGTGCCAGCAGTTCGCGGGAGGGCCTGATGGAGACCCAGTACTTC.

The genes are TRBV6-5 and TRBJ2-1; TRBD2 matches 11 bases. The CDR3 spans 15 residues. The V and J ends lost 5 bases and 8 bases, in that order; junction bases with no gene match: 8. The germline gives CDR1 MNHEY, CDR2 SVGAGI. In DNA form, the CDR3 reads TGTGCCAGCAGTCCACTAGCGGGAGTTCGGGATGAGCAGTTCTTC. This encodes CASSPLAGVRDEQFF.

In its sample, this clone was seen a few times. The rearrangement joins TRBV28 to TRBJ2-5; D is unclear. The V end lost 6 bases, the J end lost 1 base, and 18 bases lay between the germline ends. CDR3 length equals 16 residues. CDR1 and CDR2 (germline): MDHEN, SYDVKM. The CDR3 DNA sequence: TGTGCCAGCAGCGCCCCCGGCCTAGGTCGCCAAGAGACCCAGTACTTC. Translated, it gives CASSAPGLGRQETQYF.